The 24 T cell receptor beta chains reported below all come from one sample, sequenced in a study of graft-versus-host responses after intestinal transplantation. The method was immunoSEQ multiplex PCR; TCRdb's version includes in-frame clones alone and lacks a portion of them. The top ten clones hold around 6.1% of a sample with about 46,000 clones, over 80% of them seen once. This material consisted of PBMCs, taken about 120 weeks after a first intestinal transplant, on the day of a second. The receptors were sampled from a human patient who received an intestinal transplant, so some T cells may come from the graft donor.

This rearrangement joins TRBV9 to TRBJ2-1; 14 nucleotides line up with TRBD2. The trim removed 7 bases at V and 8 bases at J, leaving 8 bases unmatched. This CDR3 contains 15 residues. CDR1 and CDR2 from the germline V gene are SGDLS and YYNGEE. The CDR3 nucleotides are TGTGCCAGCGAAATGGGGACTAGCGGGAGCGATGAGCAGTTCTTC. This sequence encodes CASEMGTSGSDEQFF.

The genes are TRBV2 and TRBJ1-1, with a tentative D call TRBD1 (6 bases). CDR1 and CDR2 from the germline V gene are SNHLY and FYNNEI. The CDR3 totals 13 residues. Trimming took off 5 bases at V and 4 bases at J, with 11 bases between the two ends. The CDR3 DNA reads TGTGCCAGCAGTCCTCAGGGGATCACTGAAGCTTTCTTT. It yields the protein CASSPQGITEAFF.

This rearrangement joins TRBV29-1 to TRBJ2-7; 14 nucleotides agree with TRBD2. Germline trimming cut 6 bases from V and 5 bases from J; bases unmatched to any gene: 12. The CDR3 spans 16 residues. Germline V CDR1 and CDR2: SQVTM, ANQGSEA. CDR3 DNA sequence: TGCAGCGTCTTTCCGACTAGCGGGAGGGCCCCAAACGAGCAGTACTTC. This codes for CSVFPTSGRAPNEQYF.

This clone was seen once. The rearrangement links TRBV10-3 to TRBJ1-1, with TRBD1 as a possible D gene (5 bases). The CDR3 spans 15 residues. Trimming pared 2 bases from V and 3 bases from J, leaving 13 bases between. Germline V gene lookup returns CDR1 ENHRY and CDR2 SYGVKD. CDR3 protein: CAISEGMGQDTEAFF. For the CDR3, the DNA is TGTGCCATCAGTGAGGGGATGGGGCAAGACACTGAAGCTTTCTTT.

Turning to this clone: Other DNA sequences in the sample encode the same CDR3. This chain joins TRBV28 and TRBJ2-7, with D perhaps given as TRBD1 or TRBD2 (6 bases each). The CDR3 spans 16 residues. Germline values: CDR1 MDHEN, CDR2 SYDVKM. Trimming removed 3 bases from V and 7 bases from J, with 22 bases in between. Here the CDR3 DNA reads TGTGCCAGCAGTTTGTTGGGGGGCGCCCCCTCAGGTGAGCAGTACTTC. This sequence encodes CASSLLGGAPSGEQYF.

The J gene is TRBJ2-2, the V gene TRBV2, with D unclear. The CDR3 covers 12 residues. Germline V gene sequence: CDR1 SNHLY, CDR2 FYNNEI. Trimming took off 5 bases at V and 2 bases at J, with 3 bases between the two ends. CDR3 protein: CASSFNTGELFF. The CDR3 DNA sequence: TGTGCCAGCAGTTTTAACACCGGGGAGCTGTTTTTT.

This clone was seen only a few times. The chain links TRBV27 to TRBJ2-7; 12 positions match TRBD1. The CDR3 runs 14 residues. J lost 7 bases, V lost 9 bases, and 10 bases had no gene match. Germline V gene sequence: CDR1 MNHEY, CDR2 SMNVEV (reference sequence). The CDR3 region has the DNA TGTGCCAGAGACCAAGGGGACAGGGGGCGGGAGCAGTACTTC. Translated, it gives CARDQGDRGREQYF.

The chain uses TRBV5-4 and TRBJ2-7; 7 nucleotides agree with TRBD1. The germline CDR1 and CDR2 sequences are SGHNT and YYREEE (reference sequence). This CDR3 contains 14 residues. Trimming at V came to 2 bases and at J to 1 base, leaving 3 bases not matched to a gene. The CDR3 region has the DNA TGTGCCAGCAGCTTCCCGGGACAGTCCTACGAGCAGTACTTC. It yields the protein CASSFPGQSYEQYF. The variable domain in full, completed from reference TRBV5-4 and TRBJ2-7, reads ETGVTQSPTHLIKTRGQQVTLRCSSQSGHNTVSWYQQALGQGPQFIFQYYREEENGRGNFPPRFSGLQFPNYSSELNVNALELDDSALYLCASSFPGQSYEQYFGPGTRLTVT.

This clone was seen only once. The chain is built from TRBV29-1 and TRBJ1-4; D possibly corresponds to TRBD1 (6 bases). Trimming shortened V by 5 bases and J by 7 bases, and 17 bases separated the two germline ends. Germline V gene data show CDR1 as SQVTM and CDR2 as ANQGSEA. The CDR3 contains 14 residues. CDR3 loop: CSVSTGLEGEKLFF. For the CDR3, the DNA is TGCAGCGTTTCCACAGGGTTAGAAGGTGAAAAACTGTTTTTT.

The chain combines TRBV6-5 with TRBJ2-5; 10 bases are a match to TRBD2. CDR3 size: 16 residues. J gave up 9 bases and V 4 bases, and 14 bases lay outside the gene matches. Germline loops: CDR1 MNHEY, CDR2 SVGAGI. The CDR3 loop reads CASSFAGTSVLPPQYF. CDR3 coding DNA: TGTGCCAGCAGTTTCGCCGGGACTAGCGTGCTCCCTCCCCAGTACTTC.

This clone was found once. The genes are TRBV7-9 and TRBJ2-7, with 9 bases fitting TRBD1. V gave up 7 bases and J gave up 3 bases; unmatched junction bases: 10. The germline V gene has CDR1 SEHNR and CDR2 FQNEAQ (reference sequence). This CDR3 region has 15 residues. CDR3 protein: CASTRGDRGDYEQYF. CDR3 nucleotides: TGTGCCAGCACCCGGGGAGACAGGGGGGACTACGAGCAGTACTTC.

The V gene is TRBV2, the J gene TRBJ2-1; 8 bases match TRBD2. Germline CDR1 SNHLY, CDR2 FYNNEI. The CDR3 is 13 residues long. V shed 8 bases and J 3 bases; nucleotides not matched to a gene: 3. CDR3 in amino acids: CASESGGYNEQFF. CDR3 in DNA: TGTGCCAGCGAGAGCGGGGGCTACAATGAGCAGTTCTTC.

The chain is built from TRBV5-3 and TRBJ2-7; D gene uncertain. TRBV5-3 is labeled an ORF, and its function is uncertain. With 7 bases removed from V and 2 bases from J, the gap between germline ends came to 13 bases. The CDR3 consists of 13 residues. This chain's CDR3 is CARHPTRAYEQYF. The CDR3 DNA reads as TGTGCCAGACACCCGACCCGGGCCTACGAGCAGTACTTC.

CDR3 in amino acids: CASSLRVNEKLFF. DNA for the CDR3: TGTGCCAGCAGTCTACGGGTGAATGAAAAACTGTTTTTT. The chain has TRBV28 and TRBJ1-4; D gene ambiguous. This CDR3 contains 13 residues. V gave up 5 bases and J gave up 5 bases, with 9 bases separating them. The germline gives CDR1 MDHEN, CDR2 SYDVKM. The full variable domain, in which reference TRBV28 and TRBJ1-4 provide the parts outside the CDR3, is DVKVTQSSRYLVKRTGEKVFLECVQDMDHENMFWYRQDPGLGLRLIYFSYDVKMKEKGDIPEGYSVSREKKERFSLILESASTNQTSMYLCASSLRVNEKLFFGSGTQLSVL.

The chain has TRBV6-1 and TRBJ2-3; tentatively, D is TRBD2 (6 bases). Germline V lookup: CDR1 MNHNS, CDR2 SASEGT. The CDR3 covers 13 residues. The V gene lost 5 bases and the J gene lost 6 bases, with 12 bases spanning the gap. CDR3 sequence reads: CASSLSSVDTQYF. Written as DNA, the CDR3 is TGTGCCAGCAGTCTCTCTAGCGTTGATACGCAGTATTTT.

This chain connects TRBV19 to TRBJ1-5; D is perhaps TRBD1 (5 bases). In germline, CDR1 is LNHDA, CDR2 SQIVND (reference sequence). The CDR3 is 16 amino acids. The V gene lost 6 bases and the J gene lost 0 bases, with 15 bases spanning the gap. In nucleotides, the CDR3 is TGTGCCAGTAGATCCGGTGGGGGGAATAGCAATCAGCCCCAGCATTTT. Translating it yields CASRSGGGNSNQPQHF.

The chain uses TRBV9 and TRBJ2-5, with D perhaps TRBD1 (6 bases). Trimming stripped 4 bases from V and 0 bases from J, with 7 bases between. The V gene's germline CDR1 is SGDLS and CDR2 YYNGEE. CDR3 length: 13 amino acids. The CDR3 protein is CASSRDNQETQYF. The CDR3 bases are TGTGCCAGCAGCCGGGACAACCAAGAGACCCAGTACTTC.

This clone appeared a few times. The chain has TRBV9 and TRBJ2-7; possibly TRBD1 or TRBD2 for D (5 bases each). V lost 4 bases to trimming and J lost 2 bases, with 16 bases between them. This CDR3 comprises 15 residues. Germline V gene lookup returns CDR1 SGDLS and CDR2 YYNGEE. The CDR3 DNA is TGTGCCAGCAGCATAACCGGGACGGAGACCTACGAGCAGTACTTC. It translates to CASSITGTETYEQYF.

V is TRBV5-1 and J is TRBJ1-1, with TRBD1 matching 7 bases. This CDR3 is 16 amino acids long. J gave up 5 bases and V 2 bases, and 12 bases lay outside the gene matches. Germline loops: CDR1 SGHRS, CDR2 YFSETQ. The CDR3 loop reads CASSFVRQGGSTEAFF. In DNA, the CDR3 is TGCGCCAGCAGCTTCGTCCGACAGGGCGGATCGACTGAAGCTTTCTTT. The whole variable domain, remainder taken from reference TRBV5-1 and TRBJ1-1, is KAGVTQTPRYLIKTRGQQVTLSCSPISGHRSVSWYQQTPGQGLQFLFEYFSETQRNKGNFPGRFSGRQFSNSRSEMNVSTLELGDSALYLCASSFVRQGGSTEAFFGQGTRLTVV.

This clone was seen only once. V gene TRBV9 combines with J gene TRBJ2-4; D is undetermined. V gave up 1 base and J gave up 5 bases, with 7 bases separating them. This CDR3 comprises 13 residues. Germline V gives CDR1 SGDLS, CDR2 YYNGEE. CDR3 amino acids: CASSVTDQNIQYF. The CDR3 DNA is TGTGCCAGCAGCGTAACAGATCAAAACATTCAGTACTTC.

The chain links TRBV5-1 to TRBJ2-3; no definite D call. V dropped 4 bases and J dropped 2 bases, with 11 bases sitting between them. Germline V gene lookup returns CDR1 SGHRS and CDR2 YFSETQ. The CDR3 is 14 residues long. The CDR3 coding sequence is TGCGCCAGCAGCAGGAAGATAGACACAGATACGCAGTATTTT. This translates into CASSRKIDTDTQYF.

The genes are TRBV5-8 and TRBJ2-5, with 8 bases aligning to TRBD2. The CDR3 is 15 residues long. V dropped 0 bases and J dropped 4; count of bases not matched to a gene: 5. Germline CDR1 is SGHTS and CDR2 is YDEGEE. CDR3 in amino acids: CASSLVVAGPETQYF. The CDR3 region has the DNA TGTGCCAGCAGCTTGGTAGTAGCGGGACCAGAGACCCAGTACTTC.

This clone was detected once. This sequence joins TRBV5-6 and TRBJ1-6; 7 bases agree with TRBD1. The J segment lost 8 bases and the V segment lost 9 bases, leaving 8 bases of the junction unmatched. The CDR3 spans 13 residues. Germline lookup yields CDR1 SGHDT and CDR2 YYEEEE. The CDR3 DNA is TGTGCCACCCGACAGGGCTTCGATTCACCCCTCCACTTT. Its translation is CATRQGFDSPLHF.

This sequence joins TRBV10-2 and TRBJ1-3, with D perhaps TRBD1 (5 bases). This CDR3 contains 14 residues. Germline V lookup: CDR1 WSHSY, CDR2 SAAADI. V shed 6 bases and J shed 5 bases, with 14 bases lying between them. This chain's CDR3 is CASSPATDRNTIYF. CDR3 DNA: TGCGCCAGCAGCCCTGCGACAGATCGAAACACCATATATTTT.